This T cell receptor (beta chain) stems from a study of blood T cell repertoires in COVID-19. Study background: Collection of acute and convalescent COVID-19 samples took place in the United States, Italy and Spain. T cells, B-cell-depleted T cells, or PBMCs supplied cDNA or gDNA.

Original analysis: Amplification with reference gene primers provided the estimates of nucleated cell counts. The repertoire was sequenced with immunoSEQ multiplex PCR; TCRdb's copy has only in-frame clones and lacks some. The V and J calls and the clone size are those of that table, but D and trimming were determined from the DNA. The table lists some 130,000 clones, roughly 85% of them singletons. The V end was cut by 0 bases, the J end by 6 bases, with 9 bases between. The CDR3 length is 14 residues. Per germline, CDR1 LNHDA and CDR2 SQIVND (reference sequence). The V gene is TRBV19, the J gene TRBJ1-5; D unclear. This receptor was obtained from a man aged 60 to 69 with acute or convalescent COVID-19. Specimen: peripheral blood. In DNA form, the CDR3 reads TGTGCCAGTAGTATAGAGGAGGGTCGTCAGCCCCAGCATTTT. Translated, it gives CASSIEEGRQPQHF.